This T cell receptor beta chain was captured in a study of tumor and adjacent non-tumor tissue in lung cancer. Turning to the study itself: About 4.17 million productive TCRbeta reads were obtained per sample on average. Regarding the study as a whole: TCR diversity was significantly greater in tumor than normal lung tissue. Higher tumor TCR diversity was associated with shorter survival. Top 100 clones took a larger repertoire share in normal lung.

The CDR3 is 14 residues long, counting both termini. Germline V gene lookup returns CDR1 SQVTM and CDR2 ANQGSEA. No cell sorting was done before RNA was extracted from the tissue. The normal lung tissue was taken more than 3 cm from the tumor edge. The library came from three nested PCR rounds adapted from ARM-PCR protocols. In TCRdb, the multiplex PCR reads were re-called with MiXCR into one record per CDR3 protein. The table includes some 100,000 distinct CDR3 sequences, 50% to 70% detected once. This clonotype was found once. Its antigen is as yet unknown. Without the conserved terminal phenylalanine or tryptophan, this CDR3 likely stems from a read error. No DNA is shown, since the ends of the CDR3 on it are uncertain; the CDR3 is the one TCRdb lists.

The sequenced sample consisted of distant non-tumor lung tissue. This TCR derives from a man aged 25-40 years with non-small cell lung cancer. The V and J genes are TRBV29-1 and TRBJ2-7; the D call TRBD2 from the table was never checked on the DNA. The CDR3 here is CSVTTSRSLYERYL.